This note documents a single T cell receptor beta chain sequence. Its antigen is not known. Between the trimmed V and J ends, which lost 7 bases and 5 bases, there was a span of 11 bases. Germline V gene sequence: CDR1 MDHEN, CDR2 SYDVKM. CDR3 length: 12 residues. This entry belongs to a study of T cell responses to AZD1222 COVID-19 vaccine. Study in general: Second-dose intervals near 4 or 12 weeks were combined.

Whole-study findings and limits: Females made up more of the donors, who were largely white British, and clonal diversity may have come out too low. Spike-spanning, vaccine-associated CD4 TCRs were dominant at 160-218 and 743-854. Unmutated variant regions are reportedly the target of nearly half of TCRs that are spike-specific.

Using immunoSEQ multiplex PCR, the repertoire was profiled, and TCRdb retains in-frame clones only, with some absent. The table lists 100,000 to 150,000 clones, over 75% of them singletons. This receptor was obtained from an adult in good health. The specimen comprised peripheral blood, sampled on day 0 of AZD1222 vaccination. The chain recombines TRBV28 with TRBJ1-2, with TRBD1 as a possible D gene (5 bases). CDR3 region: CASTIGTYGYTF. The CDR3 DNA reads TGTGCCAGCACCATTGGGACTTATGGCTACACCTTC.